What follows describes a single T cell receptor beta chain. This clonotype was seen a handful of times. Its antigen is still unknown. Nothing much larger sits one base from this clone, and base qualities are not available. The record originates from a study of blood T cells in healthy people across ages (dated by TCRdb to the mid-2010s). Describing the broader study: In model experiments, template switching captured roughly one uniquely barcoded TCR beta cDNA molecule for every two T cells. The study analyzed two additional independent replicas of 1 million unique cDNA reads from the same blood draw for two donors, one aged 18 to 30 and one aged 80 or older. To avoid experimental bias, donors of different ages were distributed randomly across sequencing lanes. Age-related changes in TCR beta repertoire diversity were measured in the study by deep sequencing normalized with unique cDNA molecular identifiers. The donors were divided into four age groups: young (average around 15 years), middle-aged (around 41), aged (about 61) and long-lived (82). The paper as a whole reports these results and caveats: Because donor CMV infection status was unknown, age-related changes in expanded clonotypes were potentially confounded. Because profiling used bulk unsorted PBMCs, naive and antigen-experienced compartments could not be compared conclusively. Total diversity estimates from one million sequenced T cells were considered lower bounds and underestimates. The long-lived group showed more naive CD4+ T cells, fewer expanded clones and increased TCR diversity than the aged group, suggesting age selection. Observed TCR beta diversity correlated strongly with the percentage of naive T cells measured by flow cytometry. Observed TCR beta diversity per million T cells fell roughly linearly with age, and a significant reduction was already apparent by age roughly 40.

The library was produced with 5' RACE. Sequencing was carried out with an Illumina HiSeq 2500. The second PCR ran for about 6 to 12 cycles and used a J-beta primer mix along with a sample-barcoded 5' primer. A unique molecular identifier was introduced onto each TCR beta cDNA molecule by a template-switch 5' adaptor carrying 12 random nucleotides. At least 2.5 million CDR3-containing paired-end reads were obtained from each sample. First-strand cDNA synthesis was performed from all RNA using the Mint cDNA synthesis kit, with priming by a TRBC-specific oligonucleotide. After uracil-DNA glycosylase treatment, a first 18-cycle PCR used universal primers M1SS and BC2_uni_R on all cDNA. The paper's processing steps were these. For normalization, 1 million high-quality reads were randomly selected from each sample, with every read carrying a distinct molecular identifier. Instead of being binned into consensus sequences, reads with shared molecular identifiers were discarded. MiTCR, set to a Q25 quality threshold and the strictest error-elimination algorithm, was used for CDR3 identification, clonotype clustering and error correction. A nonparametric unseen species model using Euler transformation provided a lower-bound estimate of total TCR beta diversity. TCRdb itself trimmed the public reads at Q25 with fastp, ran MiXCR and retained productive beta chains. When rows share a CDR3 protein, they turn into one entry using the most common DNA and genes. The V and J calls shown here were made by TCRdb, not taken from the authors' results. This sample comprises 1.4 million to 1.5 million distinct CDR3 sequences, approximately 40% of them detected only once. The ten biggest clones cover roughly 7.9% of the sample.

Donors were 39 systemically healthy Caucasian individuals from Russia aged about 6 to 100 years. Each donor gave ten milliliters of peripheral blood, collected into EDTA-treated Vacutainer tubes. Ficoll-Paque density-gradient centrifugation was used to isolate PBMCs, with at least 6.5 million obtained per sample. Total RNA was extracted from PBMCs with Trizol reagent, with at least 6 micrograms obtained per sample. The percentages of naive CD45RAhigh/CD27high T cells were determined by flow cytometry on a PBMC aliquot from every donor. The sequenced sample consisted of blood. This TCR was recovered from a woman aged 18-29 years in good health.

The CDR3 corresponds to CSASGTENTEAFF. The sequenced DNA: TGCAGTGCTTCTGGGACAGAGAACACTGAAGCTTTCTTT. The sequence is built from TRBV20-1 and TRBJ1-1; the junction holds 7 bases that match TRBD1. V loses 5 bases at its end and J loses 1 base; junction bases beyond the gene matches: 4. CDR1 is given as DFQATT and CDR2 as SNEGSKA, both from the germline V gene (reference sequence). The CDR3 runs 13 residues from the cysteine to the phenylalanine. This entry keeps only the CDR3 DNA: 39 bases, framed from base 1.